This TCR beta chain was sequenced during a study of T cells in Graves' hyperthyroidism and ophthalmopathy. This clonotype was counted many times. The TCR beta CDR3 regions underwent amplification using RNA transcripts as the source. With the HTBI primer set, the TCR CDR3 went through a first round of RT-PCR. TCRdb analysed the multiplex PCR reads with MiXCR anew, one entry per CDR3 protein. The sample carries roughly 420,000 distinct CDR3 sequences, about 13% recorded once. The TCR was taken from a woman between 18 and 29 years old with Graves' hyperthyroidism. The sequenced sample was blood.

This CDR3 is CASSGGQGRTEAFF. CDR3 bases: TGTGCCAGCAGCGGGGGACAGGGGCGGACTGAAGCTTTCTTT. This chain uses TRBV27 with TRBJ1-1; 10 nucleotides line up with TRBD1. This CDR3 spans 14 amino acids. Germline V gene sequence: CDR1 MNHEY, CDR2 SMNVEV (reference sequence). V shed 6 bases, J shed 5 bases, and the junction held 6 bases outside the gene matches.